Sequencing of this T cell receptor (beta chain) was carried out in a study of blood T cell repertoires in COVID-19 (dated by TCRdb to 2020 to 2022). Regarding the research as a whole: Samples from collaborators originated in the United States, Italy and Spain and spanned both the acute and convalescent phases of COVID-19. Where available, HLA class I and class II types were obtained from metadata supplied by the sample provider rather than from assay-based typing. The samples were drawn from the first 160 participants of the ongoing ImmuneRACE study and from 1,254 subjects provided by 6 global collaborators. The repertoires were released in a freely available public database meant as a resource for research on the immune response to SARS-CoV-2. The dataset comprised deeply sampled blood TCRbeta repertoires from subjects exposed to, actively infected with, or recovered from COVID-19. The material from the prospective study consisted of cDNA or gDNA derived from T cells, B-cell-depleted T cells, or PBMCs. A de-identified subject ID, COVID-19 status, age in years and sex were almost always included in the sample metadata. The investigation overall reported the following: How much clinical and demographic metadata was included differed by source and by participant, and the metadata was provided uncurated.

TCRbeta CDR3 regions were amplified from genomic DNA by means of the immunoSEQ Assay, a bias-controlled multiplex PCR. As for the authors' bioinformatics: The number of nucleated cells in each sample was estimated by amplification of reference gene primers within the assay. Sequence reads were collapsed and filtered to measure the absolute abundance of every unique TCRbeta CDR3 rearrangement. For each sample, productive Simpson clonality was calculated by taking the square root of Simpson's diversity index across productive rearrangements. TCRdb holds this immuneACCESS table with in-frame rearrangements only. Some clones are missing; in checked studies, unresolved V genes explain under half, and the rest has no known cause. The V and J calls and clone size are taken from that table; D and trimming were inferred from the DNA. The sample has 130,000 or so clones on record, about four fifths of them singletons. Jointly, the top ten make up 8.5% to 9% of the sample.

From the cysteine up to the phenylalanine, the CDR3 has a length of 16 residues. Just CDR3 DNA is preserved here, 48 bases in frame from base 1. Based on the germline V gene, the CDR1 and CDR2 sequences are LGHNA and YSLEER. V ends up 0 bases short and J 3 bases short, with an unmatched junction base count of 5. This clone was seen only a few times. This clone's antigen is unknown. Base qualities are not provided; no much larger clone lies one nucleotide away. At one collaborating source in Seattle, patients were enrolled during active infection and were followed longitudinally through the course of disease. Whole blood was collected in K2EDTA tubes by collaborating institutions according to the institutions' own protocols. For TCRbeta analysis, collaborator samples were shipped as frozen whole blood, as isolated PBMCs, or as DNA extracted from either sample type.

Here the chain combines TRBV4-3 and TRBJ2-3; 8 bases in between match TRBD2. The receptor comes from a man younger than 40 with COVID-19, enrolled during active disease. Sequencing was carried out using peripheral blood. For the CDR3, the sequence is CASSQDLGGGTDTQYF. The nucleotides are TGCGCCAGCAGCCAAGACCTCGGGGGGGGAACAGATACGCAGTATTTT.